This T cell receptor (beta chain) was sequenced during a study of T cell repertoires in cytomegalovirus infection. Study summary: Public TCR beta signature analysis indicated the presence of both CMV infection and matching HLA type. Whole-study results and caveats: The response measured ex vivo was dominated by TCR beta clonotypes (HLA-C-restricted and CMV-specific). Summed frequency of public TCR beta families distinguished CMV carriers with the relevant HLA.

MiXCR, applied by TCRdb to the reads, yields one record per CDR3 protein. This table holds 600,000 to 700,000 distinct CDR3 sequences, 30% to 40% found once. CDR1 and CDR2 (germline): MGHRA, YSYEKL. The CDR3 covers 18 residues. Comments on this clonotype: Its cognate antigen is unknown. At one end the junction does not follow the germline gene, possibly because of a read error.

The origin of this receptor is a human donor in good health (CMV status not recorded). Some clones in this sample may be carry-over from other donors' samples. The genes are TRBV4-1 and TRBJ2-6, with a tentative D call TRBD2 (5 bases). Sequencing was performed on cultured PBMCs, taken from culture after CMV antigen stimulation. CDR3 DNA: TGTGCCAGCAGCTACCGACGGGGTAGCGAATCTGGGGCCAACGTCCTGACTTTC. It translates to CASSYRRGSESGANVLTF.